This T cell receptor beta chain was captured in a study of blood T cell repertoires in COVID-19. Looking at the study overall: There were acute and convalescent COVID-19 samples, and they came from the United States, Italy and Spain. T cells, B-cell-depleted T cells, or PBMCs provided the cDNA or gDNA that served as material.

Authors' processing steps: Counts of nucleated cells, estimated from reference gene primer amplification, were obtained. The repertoire was sequenced with immunoSEQ multiplex PCR; TCRdb's copy has only in-frame clones and lacks some. That table furnishes V, J and clone size, whereas the DNA furnished D and trimming. Of fewer than 15,000 clones listed, 86% are singletons. Germline assignment: CDR1 SEHNR and CDR2 FQNEAQ (reference sequence). The CDR3 runs to 17 residues. With V trimmed by 4 bases and J by 1 base, 9 bases remained unmatched. This chain links TRBV7-9 with TRBJ2-3; 9 positions agree with TRBD2. Sequenced material: peripheral blood. The clonotype was recovered from a man older than 75 with acute or convalescent COVID-19. CDR3: CASSSNLAGVGTDTQYF. The CDR3, as DNA: TGTGCCAGCAGCTCAAACTTAGCGGGAGTGGGCACAGATACGCAGTATTTT.